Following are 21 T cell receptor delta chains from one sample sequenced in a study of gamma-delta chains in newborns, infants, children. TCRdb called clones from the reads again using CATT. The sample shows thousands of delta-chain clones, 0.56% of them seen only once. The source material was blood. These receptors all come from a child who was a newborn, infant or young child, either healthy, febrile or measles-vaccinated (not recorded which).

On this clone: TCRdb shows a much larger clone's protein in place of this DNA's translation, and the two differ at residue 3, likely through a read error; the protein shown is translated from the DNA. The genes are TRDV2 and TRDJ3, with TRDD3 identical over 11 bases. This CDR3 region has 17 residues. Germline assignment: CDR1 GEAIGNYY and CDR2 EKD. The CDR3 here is CASDILGDTWDTRQMFF. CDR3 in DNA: TGTGCCAGTGACATACTGGGGGATACCTGGGACACCCGACAGATGTTTTTC.

The CDR3 region has the DNA TGTGCCTGTGACAAACTGGGGGATACATGGGACACCCGACAGATGTTTTTC. Translation: CACDKLGDTWDTRQMFF. V gene TRDV2 combines with J gene TRDJ3, with 12 bases identical to TRDD3. The CDR3 totals 17 residues. V lost 2 bases, J lost 4 bases, and 2 bases stayed unmatched. Germline CDR1 and CDR2: GEAIGNYY and EKD.

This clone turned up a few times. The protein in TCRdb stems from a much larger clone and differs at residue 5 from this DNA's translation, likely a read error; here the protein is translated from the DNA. Here the CDR3 DNA reads TGTGCCTGTGACGCCTGGGGGCTCCTCTCCTGGGACACCCGACAGATGTTTTTC. This sequence encodes CACDAWGLLSWDTRQMFF. J is TRDJ3 and V is TRDV2, with 7 bases lining up with TRDD3. The CDR3 covers 18 residues. CDR1 GEAIGNYY and CDR2 EKD come from the germline V gene. After removal of 3 bases from V and 0 bases from J, the junction contained 7 bases not matched to a gene.

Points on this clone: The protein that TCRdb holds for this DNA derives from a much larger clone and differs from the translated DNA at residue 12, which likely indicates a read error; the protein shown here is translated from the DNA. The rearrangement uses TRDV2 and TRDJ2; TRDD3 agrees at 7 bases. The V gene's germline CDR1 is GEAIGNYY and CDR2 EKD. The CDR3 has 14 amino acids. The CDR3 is CACDVLGLTAQPFF. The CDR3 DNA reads TGTGCCTGTGACGTACTGGGGTTGACAGCACAACCCTTCTTT.

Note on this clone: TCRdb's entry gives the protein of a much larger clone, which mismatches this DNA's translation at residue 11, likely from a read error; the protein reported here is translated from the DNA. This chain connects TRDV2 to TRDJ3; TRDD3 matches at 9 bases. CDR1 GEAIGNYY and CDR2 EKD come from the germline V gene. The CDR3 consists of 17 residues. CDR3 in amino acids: CACDILGDTWGTRQMFF. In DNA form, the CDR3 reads TGTGCCTGTGACATACTGGGGGACACCTGGGGCACCCGACAGATGTTTTTC.

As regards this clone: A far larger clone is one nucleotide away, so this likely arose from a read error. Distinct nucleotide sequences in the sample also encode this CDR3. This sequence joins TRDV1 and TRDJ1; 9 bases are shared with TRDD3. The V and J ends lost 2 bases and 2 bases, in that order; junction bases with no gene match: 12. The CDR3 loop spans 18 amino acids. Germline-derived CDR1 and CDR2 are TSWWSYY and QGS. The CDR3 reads CALGEFAVLGDTTDKLIF. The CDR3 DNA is TGTGCTCTTGGGGAATTCGCAGTACTGGGGGACACGACCGATAAACTCATCTTT.

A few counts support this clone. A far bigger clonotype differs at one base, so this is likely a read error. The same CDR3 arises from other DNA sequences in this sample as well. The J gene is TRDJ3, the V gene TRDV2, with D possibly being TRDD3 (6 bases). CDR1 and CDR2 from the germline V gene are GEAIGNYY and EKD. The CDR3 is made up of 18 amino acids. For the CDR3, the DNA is TGTGCCTGTGACACCTGGGGGTTAACCTCCTGGGACACTCGACAGATGTTTTTC. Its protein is CACDTWGLTSWDTRQMFF.

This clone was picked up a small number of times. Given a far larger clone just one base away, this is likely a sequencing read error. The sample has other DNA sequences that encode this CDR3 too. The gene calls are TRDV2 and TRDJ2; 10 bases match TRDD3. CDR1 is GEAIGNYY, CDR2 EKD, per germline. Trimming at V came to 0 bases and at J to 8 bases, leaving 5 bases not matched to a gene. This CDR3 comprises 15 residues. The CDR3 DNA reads TGTGCCTGTGACACCGTGGGGGATACTAAGGCACAACTCTTCTTT. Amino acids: CACDTVGDTKAQLFF.

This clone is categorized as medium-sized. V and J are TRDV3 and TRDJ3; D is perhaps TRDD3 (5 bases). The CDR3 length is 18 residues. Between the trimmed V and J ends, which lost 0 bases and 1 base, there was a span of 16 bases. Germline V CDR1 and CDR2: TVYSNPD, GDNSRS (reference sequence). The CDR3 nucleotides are TGTGCCTTTAGTGTGTTGGGGCTCTTTTCCTGGGACACCCGACAGATGTTTTTC. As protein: CAFSVLGLFSWDTRQMFF.

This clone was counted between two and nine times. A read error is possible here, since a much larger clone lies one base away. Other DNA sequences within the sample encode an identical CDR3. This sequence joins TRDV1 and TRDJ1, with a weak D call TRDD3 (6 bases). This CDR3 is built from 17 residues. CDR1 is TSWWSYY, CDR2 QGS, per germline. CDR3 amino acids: CALGHRGGDLYTDKLIF. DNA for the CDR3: TGTGCTCTTGGCCATAGGGGGGGAGACCTGTACACCGACAAACTCATCTTT.

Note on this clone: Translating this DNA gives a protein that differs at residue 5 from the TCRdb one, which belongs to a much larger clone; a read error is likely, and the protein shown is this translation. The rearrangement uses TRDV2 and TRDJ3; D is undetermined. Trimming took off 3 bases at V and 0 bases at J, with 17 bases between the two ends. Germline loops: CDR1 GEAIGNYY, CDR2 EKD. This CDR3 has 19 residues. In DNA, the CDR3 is TGTGCCTGTGACCCTAGGATTCCCCTTAGCTCCTGGGACACCCGACAGATGTTTTTC. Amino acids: CACDPRIPLSSWDTRQMFF.

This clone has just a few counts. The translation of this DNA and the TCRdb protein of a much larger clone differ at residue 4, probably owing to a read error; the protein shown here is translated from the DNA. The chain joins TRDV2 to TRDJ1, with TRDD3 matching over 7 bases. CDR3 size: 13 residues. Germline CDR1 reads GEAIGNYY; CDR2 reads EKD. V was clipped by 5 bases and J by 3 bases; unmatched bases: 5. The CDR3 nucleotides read TGTGCCTGTGGCACGGGGGGATCCGATAAACTCATCTTT. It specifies CACGTGGSDKLIF.

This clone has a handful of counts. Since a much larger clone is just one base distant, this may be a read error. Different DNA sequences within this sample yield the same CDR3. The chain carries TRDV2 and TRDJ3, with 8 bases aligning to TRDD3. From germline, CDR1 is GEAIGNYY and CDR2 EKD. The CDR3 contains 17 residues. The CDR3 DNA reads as TGTGCCTGCGACACCGCGGGGATACCCTGGAACACCCGACAGATGTTTTTC. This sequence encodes CACDTAGIPWNTRQMFF.

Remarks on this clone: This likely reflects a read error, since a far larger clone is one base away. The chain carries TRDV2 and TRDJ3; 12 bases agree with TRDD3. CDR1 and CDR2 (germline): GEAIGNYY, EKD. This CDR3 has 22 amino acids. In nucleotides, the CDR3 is TGTGCCTGTGGCACCGTCTGGGGGATACGCAGAACGGCTGGTTGGGACACCCGACAGATGTTTTTC. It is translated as CACGTVWGIRRTAGWDTRQMFF.

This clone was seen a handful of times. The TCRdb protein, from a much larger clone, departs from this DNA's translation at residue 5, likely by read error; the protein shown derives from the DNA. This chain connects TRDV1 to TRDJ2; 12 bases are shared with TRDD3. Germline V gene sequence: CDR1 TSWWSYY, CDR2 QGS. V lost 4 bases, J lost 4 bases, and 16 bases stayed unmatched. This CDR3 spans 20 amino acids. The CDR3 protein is CALGGLNDYWGILGTAQLFF. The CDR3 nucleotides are TGTGCTCTTGGGGGACTTAACGACTACTGGGGGATACTGGGGACAGCACAACTCTTCTTT.

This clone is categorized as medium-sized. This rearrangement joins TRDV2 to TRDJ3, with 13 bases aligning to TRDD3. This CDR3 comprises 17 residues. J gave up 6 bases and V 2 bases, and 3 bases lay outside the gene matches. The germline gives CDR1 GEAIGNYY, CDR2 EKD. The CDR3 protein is CACDILGDTKDTRQMFF. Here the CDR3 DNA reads TGTGCCTGTGACATACTGGGGGATACGAAGGACACCCGACAGATGTTTTTC.

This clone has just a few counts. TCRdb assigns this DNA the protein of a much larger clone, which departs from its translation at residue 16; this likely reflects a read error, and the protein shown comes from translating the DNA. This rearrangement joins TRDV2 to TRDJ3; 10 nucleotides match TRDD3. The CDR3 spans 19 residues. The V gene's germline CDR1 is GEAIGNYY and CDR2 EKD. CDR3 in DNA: TGTGCCTGTGACACCGTGGGGGATACCAGCTCCTGGGACACCCGACGGATGTTTTTC. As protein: CACDTVGDTSSWDTRRMFF.

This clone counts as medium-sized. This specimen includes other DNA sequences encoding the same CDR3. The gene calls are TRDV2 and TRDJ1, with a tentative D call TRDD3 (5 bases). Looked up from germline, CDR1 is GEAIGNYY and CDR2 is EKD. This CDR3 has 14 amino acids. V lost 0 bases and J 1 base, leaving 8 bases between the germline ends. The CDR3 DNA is TGTGCCTGTGACACCGGGGGGGTCACCGATAAACTCATCTTT. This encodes CACDTGGVTDKLIF.

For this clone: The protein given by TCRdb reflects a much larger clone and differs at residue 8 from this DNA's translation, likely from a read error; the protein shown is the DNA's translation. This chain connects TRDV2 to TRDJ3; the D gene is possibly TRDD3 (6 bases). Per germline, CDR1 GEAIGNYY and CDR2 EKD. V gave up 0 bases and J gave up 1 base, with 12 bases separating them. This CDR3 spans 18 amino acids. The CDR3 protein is CACDTVGGFSWDTRQMFF. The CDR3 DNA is TGTGCCTGTGACACCGTGGGGGGTTTTTCCTGGGACACCCGACAGATGTTTTTC.

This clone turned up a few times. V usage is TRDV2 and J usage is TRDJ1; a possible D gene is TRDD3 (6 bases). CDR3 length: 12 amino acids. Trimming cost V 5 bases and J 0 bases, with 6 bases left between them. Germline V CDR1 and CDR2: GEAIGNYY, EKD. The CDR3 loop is CACGGYTDKLIF. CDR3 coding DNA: TGTGCCTGTGGGGGATACACCGATAAACTCATCTTT.

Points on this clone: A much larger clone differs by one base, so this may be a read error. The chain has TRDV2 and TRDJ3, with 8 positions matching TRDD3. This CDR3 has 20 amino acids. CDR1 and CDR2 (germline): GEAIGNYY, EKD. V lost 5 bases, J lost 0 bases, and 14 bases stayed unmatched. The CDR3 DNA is TGTGCCTGTGTCCCGCCAGGGGGGATATTCAGCTCCTGGGACACCCGACAGATGTTTTTC. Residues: CACVPPGGIFSSWDTRQMFF.